This T cell receptor (beta chain) was captured in a study of identifying expanded T cells in peripheral blood. Here immunoSEQ multiplex PCR was the method, and the copy in TCRdb shows in-frame clones only, minus some. The data show about 89,000 clones, around 88% seen once. Germline CDR1 reads LNHNV; CDR2 reads YYDKDF (reference sequence). The CDR3 length is 13 residues. V was clipped by 5 bases and J by 3 bases, with 10 bases between them. On this clone: Other nucleotide sequences in the sample specify the same CDR3.

Sequenced sample: blood. This TCR was recovered from a person between 18 and 75 years old in good health. V is TRBV15 and J is TRBJ1-1; D call uncertain. In nucleotides, the CDR3 is TGTGCCACCAGCTCAAGAGCGGACACTGAAGCTTTCTTT. Its translation: CATSSRADTEAFF.